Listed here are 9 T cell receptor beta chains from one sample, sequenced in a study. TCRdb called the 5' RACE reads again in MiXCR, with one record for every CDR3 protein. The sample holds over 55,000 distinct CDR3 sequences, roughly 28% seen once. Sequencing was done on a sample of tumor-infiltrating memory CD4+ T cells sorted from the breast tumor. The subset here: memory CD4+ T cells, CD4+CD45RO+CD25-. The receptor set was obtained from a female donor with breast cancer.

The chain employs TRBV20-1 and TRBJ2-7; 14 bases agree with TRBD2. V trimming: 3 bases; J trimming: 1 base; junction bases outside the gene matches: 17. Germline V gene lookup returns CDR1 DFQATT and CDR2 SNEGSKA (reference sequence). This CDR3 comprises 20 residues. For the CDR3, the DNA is TGCAGTGCTAGGGCACCGGGACTAGCGGGGGATTCGCGGTCGTCCTACGAGCAGTACTTC. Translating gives CSARAPGLAGDSRSSYEQYF.

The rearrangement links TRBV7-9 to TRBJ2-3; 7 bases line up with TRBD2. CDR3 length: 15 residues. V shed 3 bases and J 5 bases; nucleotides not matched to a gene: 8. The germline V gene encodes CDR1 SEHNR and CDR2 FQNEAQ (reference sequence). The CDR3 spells CASSFGGVDQDTQYF. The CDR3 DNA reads TGTGCCAGCAGCTTTGGGGGGGTAGACCAAGATACGCAGTATTTT.

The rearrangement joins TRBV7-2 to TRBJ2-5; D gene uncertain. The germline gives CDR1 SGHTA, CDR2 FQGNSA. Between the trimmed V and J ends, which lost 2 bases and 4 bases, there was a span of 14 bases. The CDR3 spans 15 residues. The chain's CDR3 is CASSLFRTNRETQYF. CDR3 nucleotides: TGTGCCAGCAGCTTATTCCGGACGAATAGAGAGACCCAGTACTTC.

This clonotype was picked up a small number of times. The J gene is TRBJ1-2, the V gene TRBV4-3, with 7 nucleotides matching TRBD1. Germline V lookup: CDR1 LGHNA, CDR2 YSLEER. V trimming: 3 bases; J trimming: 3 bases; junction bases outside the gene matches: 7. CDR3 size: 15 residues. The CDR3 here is CASSQSRDSYYGYTF. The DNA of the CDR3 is TGCGCCAGCAGCCAGTCAAGGGACAGCTACTATGGCTACACCTTC.

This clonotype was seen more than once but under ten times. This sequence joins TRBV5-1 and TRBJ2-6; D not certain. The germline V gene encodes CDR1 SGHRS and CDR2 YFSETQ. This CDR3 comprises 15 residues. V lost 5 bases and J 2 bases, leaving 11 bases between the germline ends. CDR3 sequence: CASRVRSAGANVLTF. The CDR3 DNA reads TGCGCCAGCAGGGTGCGGTCGGCTGGGGCCAACGTCCTGACTTTC.

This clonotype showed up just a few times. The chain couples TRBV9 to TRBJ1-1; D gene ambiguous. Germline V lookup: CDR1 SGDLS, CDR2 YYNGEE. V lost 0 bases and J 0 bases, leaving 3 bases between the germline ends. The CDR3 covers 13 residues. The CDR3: CASSVDVNTEAFF. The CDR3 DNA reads TGTGCCAGCAGCGTAGATGTGAACACTGAAGCTTTCTTT.

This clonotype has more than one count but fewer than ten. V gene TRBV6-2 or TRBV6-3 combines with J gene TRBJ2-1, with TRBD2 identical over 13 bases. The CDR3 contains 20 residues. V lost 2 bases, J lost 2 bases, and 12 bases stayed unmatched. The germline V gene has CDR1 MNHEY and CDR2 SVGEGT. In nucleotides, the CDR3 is TGTGCCAGCAGTTACGCCCTCAGGACTAGCGGGAGTTCGACCTACAATGAGCAGTTCTTC. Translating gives CASSYALRTSGSSTYNEQFF.

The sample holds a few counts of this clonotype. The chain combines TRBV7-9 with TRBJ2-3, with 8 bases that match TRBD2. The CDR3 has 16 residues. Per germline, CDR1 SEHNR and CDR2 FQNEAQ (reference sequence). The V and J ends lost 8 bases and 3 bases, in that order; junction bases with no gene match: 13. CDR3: CASRPAGARLTDTQYF. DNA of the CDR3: TGTGCCAGCCGGCCAGCGGGAGCCCGGTTGACAGATACGCAGTATTTT.

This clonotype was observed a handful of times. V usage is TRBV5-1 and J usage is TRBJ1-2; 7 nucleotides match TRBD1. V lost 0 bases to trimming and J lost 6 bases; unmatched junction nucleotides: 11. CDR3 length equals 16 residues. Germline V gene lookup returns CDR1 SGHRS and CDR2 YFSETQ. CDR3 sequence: CASSLEISQGGDGYTF. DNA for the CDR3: TGCGCCAGCAGCTTGGAAATAAGCCAGGGGGGAGATGGCTACACCTTC.